This T cell receptor (beta chain) stems from a study of T cells in Graves' hyperthyroidism and ophthalmopathy (dated by TCRdb to about 2019). With regard to the full study: Peripheral blood samples were taken at initial diagnosis, before any treatment was given. For training and testing, the 110 or so patients in the discovery cohort were randomly divided in a 7:3 ratio. In addition, the study compared T-cell repertoires in thyroid tissue and in blood from about 6 Graves' hyperthyroidism patients. According to the paper, TCR Vbeta CDR3 sequencing was carried out on some 130 peripheral blood samples, which came from approximately 43 ophthalmopathy, some 73 hyperthyroidism and roughly 17 progressor patients. Whether ophthalmopathy could be predicted prospectively was tested in an independent validation cohort made up of approximately 19 hyperthyroidism patients plus 17 patients who later progressed to ophthalmopathy. To identify TCR V-J signatures that set the groups apart, the researchers used a discovery cohort of 100 patients, made up of 43 with Graves' ophthalmopathy and 57 with stable Graves' hyperthyroidism. Once sampling was done, hyperthyroidism patients were given methimazole at a starting dose of 30 mg daily, whereas ophthalmopathy patients were given high-dose intravenous methylprednisolone.

General study outcomes and caveats: During validation, the model predicted progression to ophthalmopathy a median of approximately 6.5 months ahead of onset, with approximately 71% sensitivity and roughly 72% specificity. Most expanded thyroid clonotypes (frequency above 0.001) were also found in blood, which suggests that blood repertoires may mirror thyroid immune responses. A model built on a 13 V-J signature distinguished ophthalmopathy from stable hyperthyroidism, reaching about 88% sensitivity and around 81% specificity in cross-validation and 80%/75% in testing. Sample size was not statistically predetermined, and blinding of investigators to group allocation was not performed.

Ophthalmopathy patients had moderately to severely active disease, Clinical Activity Score of at least 3, NOSPECS grade of at least 4, and duration under 3 months. Exclusion was applied to patients with uncontrolled infections, other autoimmune diseases, pregnancy or lactation. Diagnoses were established on the basis of clinical symptoms, serum thyroxine and TRAb, thyroid ultrasound, and orbital computed tomography. PBMCs were separated from roughly 9.3 ml of fresh peripheral blood using Ficoll-Paque density gradient centrifugation. Trizol reagent was used to extract total RNA, and RNA quality was then checked on an Agilent 2100 Bioanalyzer. TCR beta CDR3 regions were amplified from RNA transcripts. A first-round RT-PCR of the TCR CDR3 used the HTBI primer set with the Qiagen OneStep RT-PCR kit. Libraries were constructed in a second round of multiplex PCR, after which size selection and purification were carried out. The libraries were sequenced on an Illumina HiSeq2000 using paired-end 100 bp reads. Regarding the original processing steps: SOAPnuke was used to process the raw data, throwing out any read that contained adapters or uncalled bases, had a mean Phred below 15, or lacked an exact constant-primer or identifier match. High-quality paired reads were merged with COPE v1.2.5, and unique nucleotide sequences were defined as clonotypes. MiTCR v1.1 was used to align the clonotypes against IMGT TRBV, TRBD and TRBJ reference segments. Only V-J combinations with frequency above 0.0001, covering approximately 99% of repertoires, were analysed. The TCS score was defined as F50 (clonal expansion) divided by E x V (chaos), with BLOSUM62-based TCRdist calculated between CDR3 peptides within each V-J. Welch's t-statistics and random forest reduced fewer than 550 V-J features to about 13, which were used in a naive Bayes classifier (R e1071). In-frame beta chains were kept once TCRdb had trimmed the public reads at Q25 with fastp and called clones with MiXCR. Here each entry gathers all rows of one CDR3 protein and keeps the most common genes and DNA. The V and J calls, along with clone size, are taken from TCRdb and not from the paper's own processing. Counted in this sample were about 640,000 distinct CDR3 sequences; around 21% of them appeared once. The ten most abundant clones make up roughly 30% of the sample.

The CDR3 runs 17 amino acids, cysteine and phenylalanine included. This entry keeps only the CDR3 DNA: 51 bases, framed from base 1. The germline V gene supplies CDR1 SGHAT and CDR2 FQNNGV. Cut back by 5 bases and 2 bases, the V and J ends lie 19 bases apart. This clonotype was counted ten times or more. Its antigen specificity is not known. Base qualities were left out, and no much larger clone turns up one base away. The chain is made from TRBV11-2 and TRBJ1-3; TRBD1 is possibly the D segment (5 matching bases). The sequencing sample was made of blood. This sequence was found in a man younger than 40 with Graves' ophthalmopathy. This receptor carries the CDR3 CASSQGQADITGNTIYF. The nucleotide sequence is given as TGTGCCAGCAGCCAGGGCCAGGCGGACATAACTGGAAACACCATATATTTT. This CDR3, with the reference TRBV11-2 and TRBJ1-3 proteins standing in past its ends, gives the full variable domain EAGVAQSPRYKIIEKRQSVAFWCNPISGHATLYWYQQILGQGPKLLIQFQNNGVVDDSQLPKDRFSAERLKGVDSTLKIQPAKLEDSAVYLCASSQGQADITGNTIYFGEGSWLTVV.